These 14 T cell receptor beta chains were sequenced from one sample in a study of shared clonotypes between healthy human individuals. The repertoire was sequenced with immunoSEQ multiplex PCR; TCRdb's copy has only in-frame clones and lacks some. This table holds some 500,000 clones, about 96% found once. The sequenced sample was naive CD4+ T cells sorted from blood. Regarding subset: CD45RA+ positively selected. The receptors come from a young woman in good health.

Points on this clone: The same CDR3 arises from other DNA sequences in this sample as well. This rearrangement joins TRBV5-1 to TRBJ2-7, with no clear D. This CDR3 is built from 13 residues. V was trimmed by 0 bases and J by 1 base, leaving 5 bases between them. Germline V gene sequence: CDR1 SGHRS, CDR2 YFSETQ. CDR3 amino acids: CASSLDTSYEQYF. DNA of the CDR3: TGCGCCAGCAGCTTGGATACATCCTACGAGCAGTACTTC.

The gene calls are TRBV28 and TRBJ2-1, with 9 bases aligning to TRBD2. CDR1 is MDHEN, CDR2 SYDVKM, per germline. The CDR3 is 14 amino acids. With V trimmed by 8 bases and J by 4 bases, 6 bases remained unmatched. In DNA, the CDR3 is TGTGCCAGCGATAAAGCGGGAGGTTACAATGAGCAGTTCTTC. Protein sequence: CASDKAGGYNEQFF.

On this clone itself: At one of its ends the junction is not consistent with the germline gene, which may arise from a read error. This chain uses TRBV11-3 with TRBJ2-2; a weak D match, TRBD2 (5 bases). CDR3 length: 15 residues. Germline V lookup: CDR1 SGHNT, CDR2 YENEEA. CDR3 region: CASSLDLSVPGELLF. The CDR3, as DNA: TGTGCCAGCAGCTTAGATCTATCAGTCCCCGGGGAGCTGCTTTTT.

This clone was recorded only once. The chain carries TRBV5-4 and TRBJ1-4; 9 bases align to TRBD1. The V gene end was trimmed by 3 bases and the J gene end by 8 bases; junction bases not matched to a gene: 5. Germline CDR1 is SGHNT and CDR2 is YYREEE (reference sequence). This CDR3 contains 14 residues. Written as DNA, the CDR3 is TGTGCCAGCAGCTCACAGGGGGCTAGCGAAAAACTGTTTTTT. Protein: CASSSQGASEKLFF.

The chain carries TRBV28 and TRBJ2-2; no reliable D call. V dropped 9 bases and J dropped 1 base, with 9 bases sitting between them. The CDR3 consists of 13 residues. Germline V gives CDR1 MDHEN, CDR2 SYDVKM. Here the CDR3 DNA reads TGTGCCAGTGTCCAAGGGAACACCGGGGAGCTGTTTTTT. This gives the protein CASVQGNTGELFF. The whole variable domain, remainder taken from reference TRBV28 and TRBJ2-2, is DVKVTQSSRYLVKRTGEKVFLECVQDMDHENMFWYRQDPGLGLRLIYFSYDVKMKEKGDIPEGYSVSREKKERFSLILESASTNQTSMYLCASVQGNTGELFFGEGSRLTVL.

The genes are TRBV7-2 and TRBJ2-3, with TRBD2 matching over 7 bases. V was pared by 5 bases and J by 0 bases, with 5 bases of the junction left unmatched. The CDR3 contains 15 residues. The germline gives CDR1 SGHTA, CDR2 FQGNSA. CDR3 region: CASSPSGPSTDTQYF. The DNA of the CDR3 is TGTGCCAGCAGCCCTAGCGGCCCTAGCACAGATACGCAGTATTTT.

The genes are TRBV7-9 and TRBJ2-3, with 11 positions matching TRBD2. Germline CDR1 is SEHNR and CDR2 is FQNEAQ (reference sequence). The CDR3 is 16 residues long. Unmatched junction bases numbered 9, after V lost 5 bases and J lost 5 bases. This CDR3 is CASSLDLAGGLDTQYF. In DNA, the CDR3 is TGTGCCAGCAGCCTCGATCTAGCGGGAGGACTAGATACGCAGTATTTT.

The chain carries TRBV5-4 and TRBJ2-7; a weak D match, TRBD2 (6 bases). Trimming shortened V by 5 bases and J by 4 bases, and 16 bases separated the two germline ends. This CDR3 contains 14 residues. Germline loops: CDR1 SGHNT, CDR2 YYREEE (reference sequence). The CDR3 DNA reads TGTGCCAGCAGGATTGACGGGGGTGCGTACGAGCAGTACTTC. Translation: CASRIDGGAYEQYF.

Comment on this clone: Other DNA sequences in the sample encode the same CDR3. The J gene is TRBJ1-5, the V gene TRBV19, with 8 bases that match TRBD1. The junction had 7 bases not matched to a gene; V was cut back by 8 bases and J by 7 bases. Germline CDR1 LNHDA, CDR2 SQIVND (reference sequence). The CDR3 extends over 13 amino acids. For the CDR3, the DNA is TGTGCCAGTTCAACAGGGGGTGGACAGCCCCAGCATTTT. Translating gives CASSTGGGQPQHF.

Worth noting for this clone: The sample contains more than one DNA sequence encoding this CDR3. This chain joins TRBV28 and TRBJ2-7; D gene uncertain. The germline V and J ends were trimmed by 4 bases and 4 bases, with 8 bases remaining between them. The CDR3 contains 12 residues. Germline CDR1 MDHEN, CDR2 SYDVKM. The CDR3 nucleotides are TGTGCCAGCAGTTCAACCACATACGAGCAGTACTTC. This codes for CASSSTTYEQYF.

The rearrangement uses TRBV18 and TRBJ1-3, with TRBD1 matching over 9 bases. Per germline, CDR1 KGHSH and CDR2 LQKENI. This CDR3 is built from 19 residues. Trimming took 0 bases from V and 4 from J; bases not matched to a gene: 13. The CDR3 region is CASSPPSPGTGNAGNTIYF. DNA for the CDR3: TGTGCCAGCTCACCACCTAGTCCCGGGACAGGGAACGCCGGAAACACCATATATTTT.

This clone came up once. The chain recombines TRBV4-2 with TRBJ2-1, with D possibly being TRBD1 (7 bases). CDR3 length: 19 amino acids. The V end was cut by 1 base, the J end by 3 bases, with 22 bases between. CDR1 is LGHNA and CDR2 is YNFKEQ in the germline V gene. CDR3 nucleotides: TGTGCCAGCAGCCAAGTCCTCGGGGGTGGACAGGAGGGCTACAATGAGCAGTTCTTC. This sequence encodes CASSQVLGGGQEGYNEQFF.

The chain couples TRBV6-4 to TRBJ1-1; 12 bases are a match to TRBD1. CDR3 length equals 17 residues. From germline, CDR1 is MRHNA and CDR2 SNTAGT. J lost 0 bases, V lost 5 bases, and 7 bases had no gene match. The CDR3, as DNA: TGTGCCAGCAGTTCGGGACAGGGGGCCTCAATGAACACTGAAGCTTTCTTT. Amino acids: CASSSGQGASMNTEAFF.

The genes are TRBV2 and TRBJ2-7; 7 bases match TRBD2. Trimming removed 2 bases from V and 6 bases from J; junction bases left unmatched: 7. This CDR3 has 14 amino acids. Per the germline V gene, CDR1 is SNHLY and CDR2 is FYNNEI. The CDR3 spells CASSEIGGMTEQYF. The CDR3 DNA reads TGTGCCAGCAGTGAAATCGGGGGGATGACCGAGCAGTACTTC.